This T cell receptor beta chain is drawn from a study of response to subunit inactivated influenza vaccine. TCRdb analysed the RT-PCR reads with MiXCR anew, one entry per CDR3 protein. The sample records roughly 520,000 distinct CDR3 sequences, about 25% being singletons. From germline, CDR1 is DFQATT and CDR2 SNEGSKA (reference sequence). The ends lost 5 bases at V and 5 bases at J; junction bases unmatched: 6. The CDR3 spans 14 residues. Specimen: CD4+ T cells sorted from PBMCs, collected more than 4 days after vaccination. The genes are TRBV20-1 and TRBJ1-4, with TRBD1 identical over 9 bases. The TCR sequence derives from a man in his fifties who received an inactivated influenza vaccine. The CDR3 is CSALRGQGNEKLFF. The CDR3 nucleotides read TGCAGTGCTCTACGGGGACAGGGAAATGAAAAACTGTTTTTT.